These 19 T cell receptor beta chains share one sample of origin, sequenced in a study of blood T cell repertoires in COVID-19. Profiling relied on immunoSEQ multiplex PCR, and the TCRdb table lists in-frame clones only, not all of them. Of approximately 300,000 clones listed, more than 70% are singletons. The sequencing sample was made of peripheral blood. The origin of the receptors is a man aged 18-30 years who had recovered from COVID-19.

V is TRBV28 and J is TRBJ2-1; 10 bases match TRBD2. V shed 5 bases and J 10 bases; nucleotides not matched to a gene: 8. From germline, CDR1 is MDHEN and CDR2 SYDVKM. CDR3 length: 14 residues. The CDR3 here is CASSEREGRQEQFF. CDR3 nucleotides: TGTGCCAGCAGTGAGCGGGAGGGCCGGCAGGAGCAGTTCTTC.

This clone was seen only once. V and J are TRBV4-1 and TRBJ1-3, with 7 bases aligning to TRBD1. There are 16 residues in the CDR3. V shed 4 bases, J shed 0 bases, and the junction held 6 bases outside the gene matches. Germline CDR1 is MGHRA and CDR2 is YSYEKL. CDR3 sequence (DNA): TGCGCCAGCAGCCCCCAGGGGGACCTCTCTGGAAACACCATATATTTT. Residues: CASSPQGDLSGNTIYF.

The chain has TRBV9 and TRBJ1-4, with 7 bases identical to TRBD1. Trimming took 3 bases from V and 6 from J; bases not matched to a gene: 8. CDR1 and CDR2 from the germline V gene are SGDLS and YYNGEE. The CDR3 is made up of 15 amino acids. CDR3 in DNA: TGTGCCAGCAGCGGAACAGGGGAGGTTTATGAAAAACTGTTTTTT. Translating gives CASSGTGEVYEKLFF.

The DNA for the CDR3 is TGTGCCAGCAGTGAGGATGCGGGGAGGCTTTACGAGCAGTACTTC. This gives the protein CASSEDAGRLYEQYF. The chain uses TRBV2 and TRBJ2-7; D is perhaps TRBD2 (6 bases). The CDR3 contains 15 residues. Per the germline V gene, CDR1 is SNHLY and CDR2 is FYNNEI. Trimming took off 3 bases at V and 4 bases at J, with 16 bases between the two ends.

DNA of the CDR3: TGCGCCAGCAGCTTGGACAGGGTTTACACCGGGGAGCTGTTTTTT. The encoded protein is CASSLDRVYTGELFF. The V gene is TRBV5-1, the J gene TRBJ2-2, with TRBD1 as a possible D gene (6 bases). This CDR3 spans 15 amino acids. V was pared by 0 bases and J by 3 bases, with 9 bases between. The germline gives CDR1 SGHRS, CDR2 YFSETQ.

The chain employs TRBV6-5 and TRBJ2-1; D possibly corresponds to TRBD2 (6 bases). CDR1 and CDR2 from the germline V gene are MNHEY and SVGAGI. V was pared by 9 bases and J by 1 base, with 16 bases between. There are 15 residues in the CDR3. CDR3 amino acids: CASHSPGGSYNEQFF. For the CDR3, the DNA is TGTGCCAGTCACTCCCCCGGGGGTTCCTACAATGAGCAGTTCTTC.

This sequence joins TRBV2 and TRBJ2-2; 12 bases agree with TRBD2. The V gene end was trimmed by 6 bases and the J gene end by 3 bases; junction bases not matched to a gene: 5. The CDR3 loop spans 16 amino acids. The germline V gene has CDR1 SNHLY and CDR2 FYNNEI. CDR3 in amino acids: CASSYTSGRYTGELFF. CDR3 coding DNA: TGTGCCAGCAGCTATACTAGCGGGAGGTACACCGGGGAGCTGTTTTTT.

This chain uses TRBV4-3 with TRBJ2-2, with D possibly being TRBD1 (6 bases). In germline, CDR1 is LGHNA, CDR2 YSLEER. Trimming shortened V by 4 bases and J by 1 base, and 10 bases separated the two germline ends. CDR3 length: 15 amino acids. The CDR3 region is CASSPGTLNTGELFF. The DNA for the CDR3 is TGCGCCAGCAGCCCCGGGACACTGAACACCGGGGAGCTGTTTTTT.

The chain combines TRBV4-2 with TRBJ2-7; TRBD1 aligns across 8 bases. Germline V gene data show CDR1 as LGHNA and CDR2 as YNFKEQ. V gave up 1 base and J gave up 0 bases; unmatched junction bases: 8. The CDR3 is made up of 17 amino acids. The DNA of the CDR3 is TGTGCCAGCAGCCAAGTTTTGCAGGGACAGGTCTCCTACGAGCAGTACTTC. Translated: CASSQVLQGQVSYEQYF.

This clone was detected once. The chain combines TRBV9 with TRBJ1-6; D call uncertain. V lost 0 bases to trimming and J lost 5 bases, with 12 bases between them. This CDR3 has 16 residues. CDR1 and CDR2 (germline): SGDLS, YYNGEE. The CDR3 loop is CASSVGTVDNNSPLHF. CDR3 nucleotide sequence: TGTGCCAGCAGCGTAGGCACAGTTGATAATAATTCACCCCTCCACTTT.

The rearrangement uses TRBV6-5 and TRBJ1-1; a weak D match, TRBD1 (6 bases). V lost 1 base, J lost 4 bases, and 16 bases lay in between. Germline values: CDR1 MNHEY, CDR2 SVGAGI. The CDR3 totals 16 residues. The CDR3 region has the DNA TGTGCCAGCAGTTACTTTCCCCCGACAGGCGCCACTGAAGCTTTCTTT. Translated: CASSYFPPTGATEAFF.

The chain uses TRBV5-1 and TRBJ2-2; TRBD2 might be the D (6 bases). V was clipped by 4 bases and J by 0 bases, with 7 bases between them. Germline CDR1 and CDR2: SGHRS and YFSETQ. The CDR3 covers 14 residues. The CDR3 nucleotides read TGCGCCAGCAGCGTAGCGGCGAACACCGGGGAGCTGTTTTTT. Its translation is CASSVAANTGELFF. The full variable domain, its missing parts supplied by reference TRBV5-1 and TRBJ2-2, is KAGVTQTPRYLIKTRGQQVTLSCSPISGHRSVSWYQQTPGQGLQFLFEYFSETQRNKGNFPGRFSGRQFSNSRSEMNVSTLELGDSALYLCASSVAANTGELFFGEGSRLTVL.

The genes are TRBV19 and TRBJ2-2; 10 bases are shared with TRBD1. This CDR3 is 15 amino acids long. V gave up 9 bases and J gave up 6 bases; unmatched junction bases: 10. Per the germline V gene, CDR1 is LNHDA and CDR2 is SQIVND (reference sequence). CDR3 in amino acids: CASAAGTGAPGELFF. DNA of the CDR3: TGTGCCAGCGCAGCCGGGACAGGGGCCCCCGGGGAGCTGTTTTTT.

The chain combines TRBV7-2 with TRBJ1-4, with 10 bases identical to TRBD1. The J segment lost 8 bases and the V segment lost 5 bases, leaving 5 bases of the junction unmatched. The CDR3 extends over 14 amino acids. CDR1 is SGHTA, CDR2 FQGNSA, per germline. The chain's CDR3 is CASSPGQGSEKLFF. The CDR3 DNA follows: TGTGCCAGCAGCCCGGGACAGGGGTCGGAAAAACTGTTTTTT.

The chain joins TRBV6-1 to TRBJ1-1; D call uncertain. Germline V gives CDR1 MNHNS, CDR2 SASEGT. This CDR3 contains 13 residues. V lost 1 base and J 4 bases, leaving 7 bases between the germline ends. CDR3 DNA sequence: TGTGCCAGCAGTGAAGGACTCCTCACTGAAGCTTTCTTT. Residues: CASSEGLLTEAFF.

The chain uses TRBV7-9 and TRBJ2-7; TRBD1 is a possible D gene (6 bases). V was shortened by 6 bases and J by 2 bases, with 14 bases between the two germline ends. Germline CDR1 is SEHNR and CDR2 is FQNEAQ (reference sequence). This CDR3 is built from 14 residues. Here the CDR3 reads CASSQTGNTYEQYF. CDR3 DNA sequence: TGTGCCAGCAGTCAAACAGGGAACACCTACGAGCAGTACTTC.

There are a few counts of this clone. The chain couples TRBV6-5 to TRBJ2-3; 8 bases fit TRBD1. V dropped 3 bases and J dropped 3; count of bases not matched to a gene: 8. Germline V gene lookup returns CDR1 MNHEY and CDR2 SVGAGI. CDR3 length: 16 residues. For the CDR3, the DNA is TGTGCCAGCAGTTATTCCGACAGGGGTGGGACAGATACGCAGTATTTT. The encoded protein is CASSYSDRGGTDTQYF.

The rearrangement links TRBV30 to TRBJ1-5; 8 bases map to TRBD1. This CDR3 spans 13 amino acids. The ends lost 5 bases at V and 2 bases at J; junction bases unmatched: 2. The germline V gene has CDR1 GTSNPN and CDR2 SVGIG (reference sequence). The CDR3 spells CAWATGGNQPQHF. The CDR3 bases are TGTGCCTGGGCGACAGGGGGCAATCAGCCCCAGCATTTT.

The chain recombines TRBV7-6 with TRBJ2-3; 8 positions match TRBD1. CDR3 length: 15 amino acids. Losses at the gene ends were 4 bases for V and 2 bases for J; bases not matched to a gene: 5. Germline assignment: CDR1 SGHVS and CDR2 FNYEAQ. CDR3 bases: TGTGCCAGCAGCTCCCGGACAGGGCTCACAGATACGCAGTATTTT. The encoded protein is CASSSRTGLTDTQYF.